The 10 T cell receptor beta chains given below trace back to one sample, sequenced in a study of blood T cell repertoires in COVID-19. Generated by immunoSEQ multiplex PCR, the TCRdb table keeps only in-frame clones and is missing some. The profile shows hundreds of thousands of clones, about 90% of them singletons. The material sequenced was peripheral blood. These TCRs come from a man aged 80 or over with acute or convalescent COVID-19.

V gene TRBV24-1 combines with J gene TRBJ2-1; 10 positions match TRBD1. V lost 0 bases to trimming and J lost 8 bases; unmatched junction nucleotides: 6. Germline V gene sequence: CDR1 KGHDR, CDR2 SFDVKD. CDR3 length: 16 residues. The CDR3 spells CATSDLRWGTGDEQFF. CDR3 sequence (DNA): TGTGCCACCAGTGATTTGCGGTGGGGGACAGGGGATGAGCAGTTCTTC.

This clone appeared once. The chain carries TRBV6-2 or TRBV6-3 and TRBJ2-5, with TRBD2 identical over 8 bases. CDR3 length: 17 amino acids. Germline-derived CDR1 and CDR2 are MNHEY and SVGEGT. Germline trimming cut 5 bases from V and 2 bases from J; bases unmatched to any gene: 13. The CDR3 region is CASSPRVPAGVQETQYF. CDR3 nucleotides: TGTGCCAGCAGTCCGAGGGTACCAGCGGGAGTTCAAGAGACCCAGTACTTC.

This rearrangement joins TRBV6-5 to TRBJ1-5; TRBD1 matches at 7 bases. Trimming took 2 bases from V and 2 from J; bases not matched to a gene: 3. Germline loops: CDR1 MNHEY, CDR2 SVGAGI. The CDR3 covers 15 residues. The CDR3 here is CASSYTTGGNQPQHF. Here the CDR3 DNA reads TGTGCCAGCAGTTACACTACAGGGGGCAATCAGCCCCAGCATTTT.

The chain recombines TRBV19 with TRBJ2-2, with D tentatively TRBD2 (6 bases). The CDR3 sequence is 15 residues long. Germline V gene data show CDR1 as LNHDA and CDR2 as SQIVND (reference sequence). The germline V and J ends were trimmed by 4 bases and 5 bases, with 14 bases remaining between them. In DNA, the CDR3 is TGTGCCAGTAGTAATTTGGCGGCGGGAACCGGGGAGCTGTTTTTT. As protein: CASSNLAAGTGELFF.

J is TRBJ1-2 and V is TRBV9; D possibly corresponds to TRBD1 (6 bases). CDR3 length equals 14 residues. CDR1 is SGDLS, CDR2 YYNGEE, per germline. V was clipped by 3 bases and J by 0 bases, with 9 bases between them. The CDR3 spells CASSGTATNYGYTF. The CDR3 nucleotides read TGTGCCAGCAGCGGGACAGCTACTAACTATGGCTACACCTTC.

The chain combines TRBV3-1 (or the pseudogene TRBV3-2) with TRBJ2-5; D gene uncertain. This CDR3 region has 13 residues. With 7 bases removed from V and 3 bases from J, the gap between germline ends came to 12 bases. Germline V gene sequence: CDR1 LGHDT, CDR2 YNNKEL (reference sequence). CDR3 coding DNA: TGTGCCAGCACCGTCCACTATGAAGAGACCCAGTACTTC. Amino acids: CASTVHYEETQYF.

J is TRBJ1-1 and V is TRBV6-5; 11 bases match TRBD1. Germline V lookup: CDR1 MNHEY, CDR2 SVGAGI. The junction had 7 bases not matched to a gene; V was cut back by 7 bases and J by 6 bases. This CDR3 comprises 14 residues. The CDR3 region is CASNRRDRGSEAFF. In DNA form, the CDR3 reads TGTGCCAGCAACCGCCGGGACAGGGGGTCTGAAGCTTTCTTT.

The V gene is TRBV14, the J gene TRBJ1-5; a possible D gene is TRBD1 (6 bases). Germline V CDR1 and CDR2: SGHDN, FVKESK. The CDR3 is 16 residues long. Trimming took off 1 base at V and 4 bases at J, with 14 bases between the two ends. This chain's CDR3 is CASSQAPDSWNQPQHF. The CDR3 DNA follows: TGTGCCAGCAGCCAAGCTCCGGACAGTTGGAATCAGCCCCAGCATTTT.

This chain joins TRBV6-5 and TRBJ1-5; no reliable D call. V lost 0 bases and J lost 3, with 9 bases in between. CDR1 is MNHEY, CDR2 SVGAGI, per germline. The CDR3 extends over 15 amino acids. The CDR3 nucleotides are TGTGCCAGCAGTTACTCGGGAGGAATCAATCAGCCCCAGCATTTT. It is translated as CASSYSGGINQPQHF.

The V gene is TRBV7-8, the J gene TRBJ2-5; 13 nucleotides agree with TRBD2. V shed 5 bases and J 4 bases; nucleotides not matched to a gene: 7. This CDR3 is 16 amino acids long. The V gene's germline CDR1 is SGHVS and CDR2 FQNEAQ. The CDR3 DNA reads TGTGCCAGCAGCCTTACTAGCGGGAGGGCTGGAGAGACCCAGTACTTC. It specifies CASSLTSGRAGETQYF.